This T cell receptor beta chain was documented in a study of CD8 T cells in Susac syndrome. The V gene lost 6 bases and the J gene lost 0 bases, with 14 bases spanning the gap. The CDR3 is made up of 15 amino acids. Germline lookup yields CDR1 MNHNY and CDR2 SVGAGI (reference sequence). The multiple sclerosis controls comprised treatment-naive patients whose relapsing-remitting disease was stable or active. Negative isolation yielded CD8+ and CD4+ T cells; FACS enriched TEMRA cells. When the RNA was reverse transcribed, random hexamers were used with an input of about 0.5 to 1 ug. An immunoSEQ multiplex PCR amplified TCR beta CDR3 over 54 Vbeta and 13 Jbeta. MiXCR, run by TCRdb on the immunoSEQ multiplex PCR reads, gives a single entry per CDR3 protein. The table includes some 120,000 distinct CDR3 sequences, under 95% detected once.

Sample: CD8+ T cells from PBMCs. The V and J genes are TRBV6-6 and TRBJ1-2, with D possibly being TRBD1 (5 bases). The sequence came from a human donor with multiple sclerosis. DNA for the CDR3: TGTGCCAGCAGGCCGACAGCCGATTCTAACTATGGCTACACCTTC. Translating it yields CASRPTADSNYGYTF.